A selection of T cell receptor beta chains follows, all from one sample in a study. Via MiXCR, TCRdb re-called the 5' RACE reads, giving one row per CDR3 protein. The table lists about 46,000 distinct CDR3 sequences, about 28% of them singletons, with 2% to 2.5% in the top ten. Sequencing input: naive CD4+ T cells sorted from blood. Receptor source: a female donor with breast cancer. The CDR3 runs from the conserved cysteine through the conserved F or W. Each record gives: clone size, V gene, J gene, CDR3 length, D gene, CDR3 DNA, CDR3 protein. The D gene is left open where the match is weak. Rows may omit the clone size; those that give it use once, few, many or a size class.

clone_size: few; v_call: TRBV6-5; j_call: TRBJ1-1; cdr3_length: 15; d_call: -; cdr3_nt: TGTGCCAGCAGTCCTCCTAGGGGGAGGAACACTGAAGCTTTCTTT; cdr3_aa: CASSPPRGRNTEAFF
clone_size: -; v_call: TRBV3-1; j_call: TRBJ2-4; cdr3_length: 13; d_call: -; cdr3_nt: TGTGCCAGCAGCCAAGGGGGGCGGAGCATTCGGTACTTC; cdr3_aa: CASSQGGRSIRYF
clone_size: -; v_call: TRBV5-1; j_call: TRBJ2-7; cdr3_length: 14; d_call: -; cdr3_nt: TGCGCCAGCCGTACTAGCCAAATACGAGGCGAGCAGTACTTC; cdr3_aa: CASRTSQIRGEQYF
clone_size: -; v_call: TRBV7-2; j_call: TRBJ2-3; cdr3_length: 11; d_call: -; cdr3_nt: TGTGCCAGCAGCGCCCTTAGTACGCAGTATTTT; cdr3_aa: CASSALSTQYF
clone_size: -; v_call: TRBV20-1; j_call: TRBJ1-5; cdr3_length: 12; d_call: -; cdr3_nt: TGTAGTGCCCAAAGCGGGGATCAGCCCCAGCATTTT; cdr3_aa: CSAQSGDQPQHF
clone_size: -; v_call: TRBV7-2; j_call: TRBJ2-1; cdr3_length: 12; d_call: -; cdr3_nt: TGTGCCGGCAGCTTAAGGGGTAATGAGCAGTTCTTC; cdr3_aa: CAGSLRGNEQFF
clone_size: -; v_call: TRBV12-3/TRBV12-4; j_call: TRBJ2-2; cdr3_length: 15; d_call: TRBD2; cdr3_nt: TGTGCCAGCAGTCTCCTAGCGGGGCGGAAAGGGGAGCTGTTTTTT; cdr3_aa: CASSLLAGRKGELFF
clone_size: -; v_call: TRBV18; j_call: TRBJ2-5; cdr3_length: 15; d_call: -; cdr3_nt: TGTGCCAGCTCACCAAATGGAGGGGGACAAGAGACCCAGTACTTC; cdr3_aa: CASSPNGGGQETQYF
clone_size: -; v_call: TRBV29-1; j_call: TRBJ1-5; cdr3_length: 13; d_call: -; cdr3_nt: TGCAGCGTTGCAACAGCCAGCAATCAGCCCCAGCATTTT; cdr3_aa: CSVATASNQPQHF
clone_size: many; v_call: TRBV4-1; j_call: TRBJ1-4; cdr3_length: 13; d_call: -; cdr3_nt: TGCGCCAGCAGCCAACTCGTCTTCGAAAAACTGTTTTTT; cdr3_aa: CASSQLVFEKLFF
clone_size: few; v_call: TRBV5-1; j_call: TRBJ1-1; cdr3_length: 15; d_call: -; cdr3_nt: TGCGCCAGCAGCCCTGGGGGCCATATGAACACTGAAGCTTTCTTT; cdr3_aa: CASSPGGHMNTEAFF
clone_size: -; v_call: TRBV18; j_call: TRBJ2-7; cdr3_length: 16; d_call: TRBD1; cdr3_nt: TGTGCCAGCTCACCACCGAGCGGACAGGGGTTTTACGAGCAGTACTTC; cdr3_aa: CASSPPSGQGFYEQYF
clone_size: many; v_call: TRBV6-2/TRBV6-3; j_call: TRBJ1-5; cdr3_length: 12; d_call: -; cdr3_nt: TGTGCCAGCAGTTACCCTTATCAGCCCCAGCATTTT; cdr3_aa: CASSYPYQPQHF
clone_size: few; v_call: TRBV4-3; j_call: TRBJ2-2; cdr3_length: 17; d_call: -; cdr3_nt: TGCGCCAGCAGCCAACTTACGGCTATTGGGGGCGACGGGGAGCTGTTTTTT; cdr3_aa: CASSQLTAIGGDGELFF
clone_size: few; v_call: TRBV7-3; j_call: TRBJ2-3; cdr3_length: 14; d_call: -; cdr3_nt: TGTGCCAGCAGCTTAAGTCCCAGCACAGATACGCAGTATTTT; cdr3_aa: CASSLSPSTDTQYF
clone_size: few; v_call: TRBV6-5; j_call: TRBJ2-7; cdr3_length: 15; d_call: TRBD1; cdr3_nt: TGTGCCAGCAGTTTGGGTCAGGGGGTGGCCTACGAGCAGTACTTC; cdr3_aa: CASSLGQGVAYEQYF
clone_size: few; v_call: TRBV7-9; j_call: TRBJ1-2; cdr3_length: 14; d_call: -; cdr3_nt: TGTGCCAGCACCCGCGGCGGGGCAAACTATGGCTACACCTTC; cdr3_aa: CASTRGGANYGYTF
clone_size: -; v_call: TRBV30; j_call: TRBJ1-1; cdr3_length: 11; d_call: -; cdr3_nt: TGTGCCTGGATTCTTCTGGGGGGCGCTTTCTTT; cdr3_aa: CAWILLGGAFF
clone_size: -; v_call: TRBV5-1; j_call: TRBJ2-7; cdr3_length: 14; d_call: TRBD1; cdr3_nt: TGCGCCAGCAGCACCTCGACAGGGGGAGGCGAGCAGTACTTC; cdr3_aa: CASSTSTGGGEQYF
clone_size: few; v_call: TRBV25-1; j_call: TRBJ1-6; cdr3_length: 14; d_call: -; cdr3_nt: TGTGCCAGCAGTGAATTTGGAGGGGACTCACCCCTCCACTTT; cdr3_aa: CASSEFGGDSPLHF
clone_size: many; v_call: TRBV5-1; j_call: TRBJ2-7; cdr3_length: 14; d_call: -; cdr3_nt: TGCGCCAGCAGCTTGGAGTGGGAGACCTACGAGCAGTACTTC; cdr3_aa: CASSLEWETYEQYF
clone_size: -; v_call: TRBV12-3/TRBV12-4; j_call: TRBJ1-5; cdr3_length: 14; d_call: -; cdr3_nt: TGTGCCAGCACCCAAGGACAAAGCAATCAGCCCCAGCATTTT; cdr3_aa: CASTQGQSNQPQHF
clone_size: few; v_call: TRBV20-1; j_call: TRBJ2-2; cdr3_length: 14; d_call: -; cdr3_nt: TGCAGTGCTACCCCCCTGACAGACACCGGGGAGCTGTTTTTT; cdr3_aa: CSATPLTDTGELFF
clone_size: -; v_call: TRBV7-2; j_call: TRBJ2-2; cdr3_length: 15; d_call: -; cdr3_nt: TGTGCCAGCAGCTTAGATCCTGCGAACACCGGGGAGCTGTTTTTT; cdr3_aa: CASSLDPANTGELFF
clone_size: few; v_call: TRBV29-1; j_call: TRBJ1-5; cdr3_length: 13; d_call: -; cdr3_nt: TGCAGCGTCCGGGACAATTACAATCAGCCCCAGCATTTT; cdr3_aa: CSVRDNYNQPQHF
clone_size: -; v_call: TRBV9; j_call: TRBJ2-3; cdr3_length: 16; d_call: TRBD2; cdr3_nt: TGTGCCAGCAGCGTAGGGGTAGCGGGGCGCACAGATACGCAGTATTTT; cdr3_aa: CASSVGVAGRTDTQYF
clone_size: -; v_call: TRBV5-1; j_call: TRBJ2-7; cdr3_length: 14; d_call: -; cdr3_nt: TGTGCCAGAAGCTTGTGGATGGGGACCTACGAGCAGTACTTC; cdr3_aa: CARSLWMGTYEQYF
clone_size: many; v_call: TRBV15; j_call: TRBJ1-5; cdr3_length: 14; d_call: -; cdr3_nt: TGTGCCACCAGCAGAGGGGTTAGCAATCAGCCCCAGCATTTT; cdr3_aa: CATSRGVSNQPQHF
clone_size: -; v_call: TRBV12-3/TRBV12-4; j_call: TRBJ1-6; cdr3_length: 13; d_call: -; cdr3_nt: TGTGCCAGCAGGCAGAGGTTCAATTCACCCCTCCACTTT; cdr3_aa: CASRQRFNSPLHF
clone_size: -; v_call: TRBV4-3; j_call: TRBJ1-4; cdr3_length: 15; d_call: -; cdr3_nt: TGCGCCAGCAGCCAAGATCTACATCGCGGGGTAAAACTGTTTTTT; cdr3_aa: CASSQDLHRGVKLFF
clone_size: -; v_call: TRBV12-3/TRBV12-4; j_call: TRBJ2-5; cdr3_length: 13; d_call: -; cdr3_nt: TGTGCCAGCAGTTGGGGGTTAATGGAGACCCAGTACTTC; cdr3_aa: CASSWGLMETQYF
clone_size: -; v_call: TRBV12-3/TRBV12-4; j_call: TRBJ1-3; cdr3_length: 15; d_call: TRBD1; cdr3_nt: TGTGCCAGCAGTTTGACAGGGACCTCTGGAAACACCATATATTTT; cdr3_aa: CASSLTGTSGNTIYF
clone_size: -; v_call: TRBV5-1; j_call: TRBJ2-5; cdr3_length: 14; d_call: TRBD2; cdr3_nt: TGCGCCAGCAGCCGCGCGGGGGACCAAGAGACCCAGTACTTC; cdr3_aa: CASSRAGDQETQYF
clone_size: -; v_call: TRBV12-3/TRBV12-4; j_call: TRBJ1-1; cdr3_length: 12; d_call: -; cdr3_nt: TGTGCCAGCAGTGGGAGGAACACTGAAGCTTTCTTT; cdr3_aa: CASSGRNTEAFF
clone_size: many; v_call: TRBV20-1; j_call: TRBJ1-4; cdr3_length: 16; d_call: -; cdr3_nt: TGCAGTGCTAGAGATACGATGACAGCCCGCGGGGAAAAACTGTTTTTT; cdr3_aa: CSARDTMTARGEKLFF
clone_size: -; v_call: TRBV10-3; j_call: TRBJ2-7; cdr3_length: 12; d_call: -; cdr3_nt: TGTGCCACAGTGGACCAAACCTACGAGCAGTACTTC; cdr3_aa: CATVDQTYEQYF
clone_size: -; v_call: TRBV6-5; j_call: TRBJ2-3; cdr3_length: 13; d_call: -; cdr3_nt: TGTGCCAGCAGTTACCGTGGGGCAGATACGCAGTATTTT; cdr3_aa: CASSYRGADTQYF
clone_size: few; v_call: TRBV6-1; j_call: TRBJ1-5; cdr3_length: 14; d_call: -; cdr3_nt: TGTGCCAGCAGTGTCGAGGGGAGGGGGCAGCCCCAGCATTTT; cdr3_aa: CASSVEGRGQPQHF
clone_size: -; v_call: TRBV19; j_call: TRBJ1-1; cdr3_length: 14; d_call: -; cdr3_nt: TGTGCCAGTAGTATAAGGAGGCAGCAAACTGAAGCTTTCTTT; cdr3_aa: CASSIRRQQTEAFF
clone_size: -; v_call: TRBV18; j_call: TRBJ2-3; cdr3_length: 13; d_call: -; cdr3_nt: TGTGCCAGCTCACCACAAGGCAGGGATACGCAGTATTTT; cdr3_aa: CASSPQGRDTQYF
clone_size: once; v_call: TRBV12-3/TRBV12-4; j_call: TRBJ2-1; cdr3_length: 16; d_call: TRBD2; cdr3_nt: TGTGCCAGCAGTTCGTCTCTAGCGGGGGGCAACAATGAGCAGTTCTTC; cdr3_aa: CASSSSLAGGNNEQFF
clone_size: few; v_call: TRBV7-9; j_call: TRBJ1-5; cdr3_length: 15; d_call: -; cdr3_nt: TGTGCCAGCAGCACGGGCGGGGGGGGCAATCAGCCCCAGCATTTT; cdr3_aa: CASSTGGGGNQPQHF
clone_size: -; v_call: TRBV4-2; j_call: TRBJ2-1; cdr3_length: 16; d_call: -; cdr3_nt: TGTGCCAGCAGCCAAGATGGATCGGGGGTCTACAATGAGCAGTTCTTC; cdr3_aa: CASSQDGSGVYNEQFF
clone_size: few; v_call: TRBV12-3/TRBV12-4; j_call: TRBJ2-3; cdr3_length: 15; d_call: TRBD2; cdr3_nt: TGTGCCAGCAGTTTGGCGGGAGGCGGGACAGATACGCAGTATTTT; cdr3_aa: CASSLAGGGTDTQYF
clone_size: -; v_call: TRBV25-1; j_call: TRBJ2-1; cdr3_length: 14; d_call: -; cdr3_nt: TGTGCCAGCAGTACAGGGCTCTCCTACAATGAGCAGTTCTTC; cdr3_aa: CASSTGLSYNEQFF
clone_size: -; v_call: TRBV29-1; j_call: TRBJ2-7; cdr3_length: 15; d_call: -; cdr3_nt: TGCAGCGTTGAAGAGCCGGTATCAGGGATCAACGAGCAGTACTTC; cdr3_aa: CSVEEPVSGINEQYF
clone_size: few; v_call: TRBV6-5; j_call: TRBJ2-2; cdr3_length: 14; d_call: -; cdr3_nt: TGTGCCAGCAGTTACTCTGGGGCCACCGGGGAGCTGTTTTTT; cdr3_aa: CASSYSGATGELFF
clone_size: few; v_call: TRBV2; j_call: TRBJ1-5; cdr3_length: 13; d_call: -; cdr3_nt: TGTGCCAGCAGTGAAAATTTTGGTCAGCCCCAGCATTTT; cdr3_aa: CASSENFGQPQHF
clone_size: once; v_call: TRBV5-1; j_call: TRBJ1-2; cdr3_length: 15; d_call: -; cdr3_nt: TGCGCCAGCAGCTTGGTGCCAGGTGACAACTATGGCTACACCTTC; cdr3_aa: CASSLVPGDNYGYTF
clone_size: -; v_call: TRBV5-1; j_call: TRBJ1-2; cdr3_length: 13; d_call: -; cdr3_nt: TGCGCCAGCAGCGTGGCAGGGGAGTATGGCTACACCTTC; cdr3_aa: CASSVAGEYGYTF
clone_size: once; v_call: TRBV7-2; j_call: TRBJ2-7; cdr3_length: 15; d_call: TRBD2; cdr3_nt: TGTGCCAGCAGCTTAGGCGGGAGACGGTCCTACGAGCAGTACTTC; cdr3_aa: CASSLGGRRSYEQYF
clone_size: few; v_call: TRBV5-6; j_call: TRBJ1-1; cdr3_length: 18; d_call: -; cdr3_nt: TGTGCCAGCAGCTTGGGGGAATTACGTTTGTTGGGGAACACTGAAGCTTTCTTT; cdr3_aa: CASSLGELRLLGNTEAFF
clone_size: few; v_call: TRBV20-1; j_call: TRBJ2-1; cdr3_length: 16; d_call: -; cdr3_nt: TGCAGTGCTAGTGCTGGGCTAGGAAGCTCCTACAATGAGCAGTTCTTC; cdr3_aa: CSASAGLGSSYNEQFF
clone_size: few; v_call: TRBV9; j_call: TRBJ2-7; cdr3_length: 19; d_call: TRBD2; cdr3_nt: TGTGCCAGCAGCGTATTAGGACTAGCGGGAGTTTTAGTTTTTCACGAGCAGTACTTC; cdr3_aa: CASSVLGLAGVLVFHEQYF
clone_size: -; v_call: TRBV24-1; j_call: TRBJ2-1; cdr3_length: 16; d_call: -; cdr3_nt: TGTGCCACCAGTGAGTTAGCGGCGAGCTCCTACAATGAGCAGTTCTTC; cdr3_aa: CATSELAASSYNEQFF
clone_size: -; v_call: TRBV5-1; j_call: TRBJ1-1; cdr3_length: 16; d_call: -; cdr3_nt: TGCGCCAGCGGCCCGGCCCGGGGGATCATGAACACTGAAGCTTTCTTT; cdr3_aa: CASGPARGIMNTEAFF